This T cell receptor beta chain originates from a study of T-cell memory formation after mild COVID-19. This clonotype came up a few times. The V and J ends lost 5 bases and 11 bases respectively, with 15 bases between them. The CDR3 has 12 residues. Germline V lookup: CDR1 SEHNR, CDR2 FQNEAQ (reference sequence). TCRdb analysed the 5' RACE reads with MiXCR anew, one entry per CDR3 protein. The profile covers fewer than 400,000 distinct CDR3 sequences, with 15% to 20% appearing a single time and about a fifth taken by the ten largest. The specimen was PBMCs or a T cell subset sorted from them (not recorded which). This receptor was identified in a man aged 18 to 29 who had mild COVID-19 (a few samples of this study predate the infection). Cell type and time point are not known. This sequence joins TRBV7-9 and TRBJ1-1, with D tentatively TRBD1 (6 bases). The CDR3 region is CASSPRGMQAFF. CDR3 DNA: TGTGCCAGCAGCCCCAGGGGTATGCAGGCTTTCTTT.